This T cell receptor beta chain derives from a study of cytomegalovirus exposure and HLA in healthy donors. The primer mix had 60 Vbeta and 13 Jbeta primers. Repertoires were generated with immunoSEQ multiplex PCR, while TCRdb's copy carries only in-frame clones and drops some. Counted here are 130,000 or so clones, more than 60% occurring once; the ten biggest clones make up 2.5% to 4%. The CDR3 has 15 amino acids. Germline V gene data show CDR1 as LNHDA and CDR2 as SQIVND (reference sequence). The V gene lost 3 bases and the J gene lost 2 bases, with 13 bases spanning the gap. Study conclusions and caveats: The likely explanation for a cluster of highly shared sequence variants was sequencing artifact. The presence/absence work took it that sequencing depth was about the same across donors. Testing in vitro showed three CMV-associated chains specific for CMV antigens.

Notes on this clone: Its antigen is as yet unknown.

The specimen sequenced was PBMCs. The sequence was obtained from a middle-aged man in good health and CMV-seronegative. This chain links TRBV19 with TRBJ2-5; D is ambiguous. CDR3 sequence (DNA): TGTGCCAGTAGTATTCGTTTGTCCGGTCAAGAGACCCAGTACTTC. Protein: CASSIRLSGQETQYF.